This entry lists 16 T cell receptor beta chains sequenced from one sample in a study of T cell responses to AZD1222 COVID-19 vaccine. Some clones are missing from TCRdb's copy, which holds only in-frame ones; the method was immunoSEQ multiplex PCR. The data hold more than 100,000 clones, with 85% to 90% observed a single time. The sample here was peripheral blood, taken on day 0 of AZD1222 vaccination. Receptors were obtained from an adult in good health.

The V and J genes are TRBV7-9 and TRBJ1-1, with D hard to call. CDR3 size: 12 residues. Trimming pared 3 bases from V and 0 bases from J, leaving 2 bases between. Germline CDR1 SEHNR, CDR2 FQNEAQ (reference sequence). CDR3 loop: CASSFMNTEAFF. The CDR3 DNA reads as TGTGCCAGCAGCTTTATGAACACTGAAGCTTTCTTT.

The V call is TRBV27, the J call TRBJ1-5, with D possibly matching TRBD1 (5 bases). The V end lost 7 bases, the J end lost 5 bases, and 15 bases lay between the germline ends. This CDR3 is 14 amino acids long. The germline V gene encodes CDR1 MNHEY and CDR2 SMNVEV (reference sequence). For the CDR3, the DNA is TGTGCCAGCACCCCCCGCGGGGGTGATCAGCCCCAGCATTTT. Protein: CASTPRGGDQPQHF.

The chain combines TRBV4-1 with TRBJ1-2; 7 bases match TRBD1. The CDR3 is 14 amino acids. V was pared by 8 bases and J by 7 bases, with 13 bases of the junction left unmatched. Germline CDR1 is MGHRA and CDR2 is YSYEKL. CDR3 amino acids: CASSTSNRGVGYTF. The CDR3 DNA is TGCGCCAGCTCCACTTCGAACAGGGGAGTTGGCTACACCTTC.

The CDR3 bases are TGTGCCAGCATTGGAGGGGGTGATTCGCGCGGAACCGGGGAGCTGTTTTTT. It is translated as CASIGGGDSRGTGELFF. The genes are TRBV2 and TRBJ2-2; D assignment may be TRBD1 or TRBD2 (6 bases each). V shed 7 bases and J shed 5 bases, with 23 bases lying between them. In germline, CDR1 is SNHLY, CDR2 FYNNEI. The CDR3 is made up of 17 amino acids.

The V gene is TRBV6-5, the J gene TRBJ1-2, with D possibly being TRBD1 (5 bases). The CDR3 contains 15 residues. CDR1 MNHEY and CDR2 SVGAGI come from the germline V gene. Trimming stripped 3 bases from V and 3 bases from J, with 14 bases between. The CDR3 protein is CASSYYFEGHYGYTF. The CDR3 DNA sequence: TGTGCCAGCAGTTATTATTTCGAGGGGCACTATGGCTACACCTTC.

The genes are TRBV7-9 and TRBJ1-4; 10 bases agree with TRBD1. The CDR3 sequence is 15 residues long. From germline, CDR1 is SEHNR and CDR2 FQNEAQ (reference sequence). Trimming took 4 bases from V and 4 from J; bases not matched to a gene: 3. Here the CDR3 DNA reads TGTGCCAGCAGCTCTTGGACAGGGGGTAATGAAAAACTGTTTTTT. Its translation: CASSSWTGGNEKLFF.

The chain couples TRBV18 to TRBJ1-1, with 8 bases that match TRBD1. Germline trimming cut 3 bases from V and 1 base from J; bases unmatched to any gene: 1. The germline V gene has CDR1 KGHSH and CDR2 LQKENI. The CDR3 covers 14 residues. DNA for the CDR3: TGTGCCAGCTCACCGGACAGGGCGAACACTGAAGCTTTCTTT. This gives the protein CASSPDRANTEAFF.

CDR3 region: CASSEAGHQETQYF. The CDR3 bases are TGTGCCAGCAGCGAGGCGGGGCACCAAGAGACCCAGTACTTC. The rearrangement links TRBV7-2 to TRBJ2-5; D possibly corresponds to TRBD2 (6 bases). The CDR3 extends over 14 amino acids. The V gene's germline CDR1 is SGHTA and CDR2 FQGNSA. Deletions cut 5 bases from V and 0 bases from J, with 10 bases between.

This clone showed up just once. The rearrangement uses TRBV2 and TRBJ1-6, with a weak D call TRBD1 (5 bases). This CDR3 is 14 amino acids long. The germline CDR1 and CDR2 sequences are SNHLY and FYNNEI. V gave up 4 bases and J gave up 7 bases, with 11 bases separating them. CDR3 coding DNA: TGTGCCAGCAGTGGACTCGGGGGGAATTCACCCCTCCACTTT. Protein product: CASSGLGGNSPLHF.

This chain joins TRBV19 and TRBJ2-3; 10 nucleotides agree with TRBD1. Losses at the gene ends were 9 bases for V and 7 bases for J; bases not matched to a gene: 10. This CDR3 has 14 residues. Germline-derived CDR1 and CDR2 are LNHDA and SQIVND (reference sequence). Here the CDR3 reads CASKSGTGANTQYF. CDR3 DNA sequence: TGTGCCAGCAAATCCGGGACAGGGGCTAATACGCAGTATTTT.

The J gene is TRBJ2-2, the V gene TRBV29-1; D gene ambiguous. The CDR3 has 12 residues. Trimming removed 3 bases at V and 7 bases at J, with 9 bases between. The germline CDR1 and CDR2 sequences are SQVTM and ANQGSEA. The CDR3 sequence is CSVDPGFGELFF. The DNA for the CDR3 is TGCAGCGTTGATCCTGGTTTCGGGGAGCTGTTTTTT.

The chain combines TRBV5-5 with TRBJ1-2; tentatively, D is TRBD1 (5 bases). CDR1 and CDR2 from the germline V gene are SGHKS and YYEKEE (reference sequence). V lost 4 bases to trimming and J lost 4 bases, with 11 bases between them. The length of the CDR3 is 13 residues. CDR3 amino acids: CASSPDGTYGYTF. The CDR3 nucleotides read TGTGCCAGCAGCCCCGACGGGACCTATGGCTACACCTTC.

This chain links TRBV6-2 or TRBV6-3 with TRBJ1-1; possible D gene TRBD1, 5 bases. Germline V CDR1 and CDR2: MNHEY, SVGEGT. V dropped 4 bases and J dropped 0 bases, with 9 bases sitting between them. This CDR3 contains 14 residues. The CDR3 sequence: CASSSRVLNTEAFF. The CDR3 nucleotides are TGTGCCAGCAGTTCCAGGGTTTTGAACACTGAAGCTTTCTTT.

The rearrangement joins TRBV4-2 to TRBJ2-5; perhaps TRBD1 as D (6 bases). This CDR3 is 14 amino acids long. Germline V gene lookup returns CDR1 LGHNA and CDR2 YNFKEQ. V dropped 0 bases and J dropped 5 bases, with 10 bases sitting between them. This chain's CDR3 is CASSQDRGLETQYF. The CDR3 nucleotides are TGTGCCAGCAGCCAAGACAGGGGTTTGGAGACCCAGTACTTC.

This clone has more than one count but fewer than ten. The chain recombines TRBV10-3 with TRBJ1-3; tentative D call: TRBD1 (6 bases). There are 13 residues in the CDR3. With 7 bases removed from V and 1 base from J, the gap between germline ends came to 8 bases. Germline assignment: CDR1 ENHRY and CDR2 SYGVKD. This CDR3 is CAITQGSGNTIYF. The CDR3 nucleotides are TGTGCCATCACCCAGGGGTCTGGAAACACCATATATTTT.

The chain is built from TRBV7-3 and TRBJ2-1, with D perhaps TRBD1 or TRBD2 (5 bases each). CDR1 and CDR2 (germline): SGHTA, FQGTGA. The CDR3 length is 12 residues. V was trimmed by 4 bases and J by 13 bases, leaving 14 bases between them. The CDR3 protein is CASSSEGPSQFF. The CDR3 DNA reads TGTGCCAGCAGCTCCGAGGGGCCCTCACAGTTCTTC.